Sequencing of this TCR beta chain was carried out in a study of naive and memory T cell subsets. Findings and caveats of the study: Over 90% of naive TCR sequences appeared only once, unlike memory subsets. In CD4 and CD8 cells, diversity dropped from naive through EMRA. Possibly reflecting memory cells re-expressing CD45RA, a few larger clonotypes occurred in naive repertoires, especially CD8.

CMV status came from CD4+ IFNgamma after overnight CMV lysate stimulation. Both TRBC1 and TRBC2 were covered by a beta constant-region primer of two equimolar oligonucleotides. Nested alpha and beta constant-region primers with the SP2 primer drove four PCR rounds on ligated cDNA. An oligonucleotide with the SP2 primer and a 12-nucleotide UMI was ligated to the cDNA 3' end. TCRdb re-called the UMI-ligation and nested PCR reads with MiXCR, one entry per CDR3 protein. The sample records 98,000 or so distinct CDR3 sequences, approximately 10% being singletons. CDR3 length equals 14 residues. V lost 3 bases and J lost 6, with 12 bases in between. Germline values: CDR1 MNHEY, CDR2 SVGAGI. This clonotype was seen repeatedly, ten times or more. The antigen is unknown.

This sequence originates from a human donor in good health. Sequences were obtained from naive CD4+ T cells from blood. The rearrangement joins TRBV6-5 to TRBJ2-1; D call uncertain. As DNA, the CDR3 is TGTGCCAGCAGTTATGACTTAGCAACCAATGAGCAGTTCTTC. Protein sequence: CASSYDLATNEQFF.